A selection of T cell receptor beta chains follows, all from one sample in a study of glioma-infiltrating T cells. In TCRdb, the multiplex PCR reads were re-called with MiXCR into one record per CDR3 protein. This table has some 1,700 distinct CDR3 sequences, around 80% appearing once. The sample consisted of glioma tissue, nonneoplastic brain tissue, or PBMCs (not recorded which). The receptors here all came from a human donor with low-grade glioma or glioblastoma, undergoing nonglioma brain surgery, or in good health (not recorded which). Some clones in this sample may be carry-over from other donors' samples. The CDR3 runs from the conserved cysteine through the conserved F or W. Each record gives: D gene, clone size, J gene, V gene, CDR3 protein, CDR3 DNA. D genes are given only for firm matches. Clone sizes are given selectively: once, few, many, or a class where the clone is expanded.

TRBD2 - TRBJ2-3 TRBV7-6 CASSELTSGTPDTQYF TGTGCCAGCAGTGAATTGACTAGCGGGACGCCAGATACGCAGTATTTT
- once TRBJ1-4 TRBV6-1 CASSVAFIEKLFF TGTGCCAGCAGTGTTGCCTTCATTGAAAAACTGTTTTTT
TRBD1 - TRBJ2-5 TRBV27 CASSPLPGTGETQYF TGTGCCAGCAGTCCCCTTCCCGGGACAGGGGAGACCCAGTACTTC
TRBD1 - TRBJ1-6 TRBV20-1 CSAGTDNSPLHF TGCAGTGCGGGGACAGATAATTCACCCCTCCACTTT
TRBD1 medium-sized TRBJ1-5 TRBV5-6 CASSLGRTGSNQPQHF TGTGCCAGCAGCTTGGGGCGGACAGGAAGCAATCAGCCCCAGCATTTT
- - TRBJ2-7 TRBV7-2 CASSLDRSDEQYF TGTGCCAGCAGCTTAGATCGCAGTGACGAGCAGTACTTC
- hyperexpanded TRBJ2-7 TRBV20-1 CSALEGLSEQYF TGCAGTGCGCTGGAGGGCCTGAGCGAGCAGTACTTC
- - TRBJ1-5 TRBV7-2 CASSFTTGNQPQHF TGTGCCAGCAGCTTCACGACAGGCAATCAGCCCCAGCATTTT
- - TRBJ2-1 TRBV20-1 CSAYFGTADEQFF TGCAGTGCCTATTTCGGGACGGCGGATGAGCAGTTCTTC
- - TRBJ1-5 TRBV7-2 CASSLLDNQPQHF TGTGCCAGCAGCTTACTTGACAATCAACCCCAGCATTTT
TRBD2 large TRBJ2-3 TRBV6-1 CASSPGSGGARDTQYF TGTGCCAGCAGCCCGGGTAGCGGGGGGGCCAGAGATACGCAGTATTTT
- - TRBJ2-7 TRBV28 CASSSALEQYF TGTGCCAGCAGTTCAGCACTCGAGCAGTACTTC
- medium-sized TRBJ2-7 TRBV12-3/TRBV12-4 CASSSAAGEQYF TGTGCCAGCAGTTCCGCCGCTGGGGAGCAGTACTTC
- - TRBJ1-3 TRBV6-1 CASSYLSSGNTIYF TGTGCCAGCAGTTATCTGAGCTCTGGAAACACCATATATTTT
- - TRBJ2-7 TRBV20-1 CSAISLAVSYEQYF TGCAGTGCTATTAGCTTAGCGGTCTCCTACGAGCAGTACTTC
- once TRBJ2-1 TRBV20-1 CSAHSDTYNEQFF TGCAGTGCCCACAGCGATACCTACAATGAGCAGTTCTTC
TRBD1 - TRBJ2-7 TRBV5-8 CASSQGTGPFHEQYF TGTGCCAGCAGCCAAGGGACAGGGCCCTTCCACGAGCAGTACTTC
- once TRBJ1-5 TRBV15 CATSGVDVGNQPQHF TGTGCCACCAGCGGGGTGGATGTCGGCAATCAGCCCCAGCATTTT
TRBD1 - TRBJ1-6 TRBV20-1 CSARIPGQPNSPLHF TGCAGTGCCCGAATCCCGGGACAGCCCAATTCACCCCTCCACTTT
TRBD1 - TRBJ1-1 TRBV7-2 CASVPQGTGTEAFF TGTGCCAGCGTCCCACAGGGGACGGGCACTGAAGCTTTCTTT
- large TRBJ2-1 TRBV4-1 CASSQGGNNEQFF TGCGCCAGCAGCCAAGGCGGGAACAATGAGCAGTTCTTC
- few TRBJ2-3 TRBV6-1 CASSEGYTQYF TGTGCCAGCAGTGAAGGGTATACGCAGTATTTT
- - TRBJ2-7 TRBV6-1 CASSPDRGSYEQYF TGTGCCAGCAGCCCAGACCGGGGATCCTACGAGCAGTACTTC
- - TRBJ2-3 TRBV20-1 CSAHGGSPDTQYF TGCAGTGCACACGGAGGGAGTCCAGATACGCAGTATTTT
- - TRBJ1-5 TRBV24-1 CATSGQFNQPQHF TGTGCCACCAGTGGTCAATTCAATCAGCCCCAGCATTTT
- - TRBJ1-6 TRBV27 CASSGPGLSPIHF TGTGCCAGCAGTGGTCCCGGGCTGTCACCCATCCACTTT
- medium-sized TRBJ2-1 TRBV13 CASSLKDFSYNEQFF TGTGCCAGCAGCTTAAAGGATTTCTCCTACAATGAGCAGTTCTTC
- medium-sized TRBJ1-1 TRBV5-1 CASSLATDGEAFF TGCGCCAGCAGCTTGGCCACTGACGGTGAAGCTTTCTTT
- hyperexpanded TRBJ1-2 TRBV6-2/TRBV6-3 CASSYSDAEPSNYGYTF TGTGCCAGCAGTTACAGCGACGCAGAGCCCTCTAACTATGGCTACACCTTC
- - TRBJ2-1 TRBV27 CASSLDQRYNEQFF TGTGCCAGCAGTTTAGATCAGCGGTACAATGAGCAGTTCTTC
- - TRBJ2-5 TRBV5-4 CASSLRRGQETQYF TGTGCCAGCAGCTTACGTAGGGGGCAAGAGACCCAGTACTTC
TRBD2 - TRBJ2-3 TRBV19 CATSTSGSRTDTQYF TGTGCCACCTCAACTAGCGGCTCCCGCACAGATACGCAGTATTTT
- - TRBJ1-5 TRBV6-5 CASSYIGPGLQHF TGTGCCAGCAGTTACATCGGACCCGGGCTCCAGCATTTT
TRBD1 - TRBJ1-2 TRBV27 CASRSGQGYYGYTF TGTGCCAGCAGATCCGGACAGGGTTACTATGGCTACACCTTC
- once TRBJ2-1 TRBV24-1 CATSDSGYNEQFF TGTGCCACCAGTGATTCCGGGTACAATGAGCAGTTCTTC
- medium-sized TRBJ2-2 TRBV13 CASSSRDKSTGELFF TGTGCCAGCAGCTCCAGGGATAAGAGTACCGGGGAGCTGTTTTTT
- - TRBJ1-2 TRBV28 CASSLSSEFYGYTF TGTGCCAGCAGTTTATCCTCAGAGTTCTATGGCTACACCTTC
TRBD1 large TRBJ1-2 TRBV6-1 CASSRSGQGVGYTF TGTGCCAGCAGCCGATCGGGACAGGGAGTCGGCTACACCTTC
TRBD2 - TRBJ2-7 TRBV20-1 CSARDPGTRRYEQYF TGCAGTGCAAGGGATCCGGGGACTAGGAGGTACGAGCAGTACTTC
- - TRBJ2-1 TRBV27 CASIWTYGGNEQFF TGTGCCAGCATATGGACTTATGGAGGGAATGAGCAGTTCTTC
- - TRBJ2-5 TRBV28 CASSLGRTAKETQYF TGTGCCAGCAGTTTAGGCCGGACAGCTAAAGAGACCCAGTACTTC
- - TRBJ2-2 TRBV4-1 CASSPEPWGFGELFF TGCGCCAGCAGCCCCGAGCCGTGGGGGTTCGGGGAGCTGTTTTTT